This TCR beta chain originates from a study of patients and donors after allogeneic stem cell transplantation. From the RT-PCR reads, TCRdb called clonotypes with MiXCR, one entry per CDR3 protein. The sample has some 200,000 distinct CDR3 sequences, 35% to 50% seen once. The V gene's germline CDR1 is SQVTM and CDR2 ANQGSEA. Trimming removed 3 bases at V and 9 bases at J, with 9 bases between. There are 11 residues in the CDR3. The chain joins TRBV29-1 to TRBJ2-1; D not resolved. The TCR was taken from a human donor who was either an allogeneic HSCT recipient or a stem cell or donor lymphocyte infusion donor (not recorded which). It is not recorded whose cells these are; they may come from a transplant donor. The sequenced sample was blood, either unsorted or a sorted T cell fraction (not recorded which). CDR3 residues: CSVDTAREQFF. The CDR3 bases are TGCAGCGTTGACACAGCCCGTGAGCAGTTCTTC.